The subject of this entry is one T cell receptor (beta chain). The sample is drawn from a study of blood T cell repertoires in COVID-19. The assay was immunoSEQ multiplex PCR, and TCRdb's table has in-frame clones only and misses some. Here the sample spans about 140,000 clones, 85% to 90% being singletons. The CDR3 is made up of 12 amino acids. Trimming shortened V by 6 bases and J by 4 bases, and 4 bases separated the two germline ends. Germline V gene data show CDR1 as MDHEN and CDR2 as SYDVKM. Sequencing was done on a sample of peripheral blood. This chain connects TRBV28 to TRBJ2-6; no reliable D call. This sequence originates from a human donor in a cohort sampled during active COVID-19. The CDR3 sequence: CASSFGANVLTF. The DNA for the CDR3 is TGTGCCAGCAGCTTCGGGGCCAACGTCCTGACTTTC.